These T cell receptor beta chains were read from a single sample in a study of shared clonotypes between healthy human individuals. Generated by immunoSEQ multiplex PCR, the TCRdb table keeps only in-frame clones and is missing some. The sample carries millions of clones, about 95% recorded once. Sample: naive CD8+ T cells sorted from blood. Receptor source: a man aged 18 to 29 in good health. The CDR3 runs from the conserved cysteine through the conserved F or W. D genes are given only for firm matches. For some rows the clone size is stated as once, few or many, or as a class when expanded; others skip it.

d_gene	len	v_gene	j_gene	abundance	CDR3nt	CDR3aa
-	14	TRBV5-6	TRBJ2-7	-	TGTGCCAGCAGCGGGGCAGGGGTCGGCTACGAGCAGTACTTC	CASSGAGVGYEQYF
TRBD2	15	TRBV5-4	TRBJ2-1	once	TGTGCCAGCAGCTTTCGACTAGCGGGGTTTAATGAGCAGTTCTTC	CASSFRLAGFNEQFF
-	11	TRBV6-1	TRBJ2-7	-	TGTGCCAGCAGTGGAGGTTACGAGCAGTACTTC	CASSGGYEQYF
-	13	TRBV15	TRBJ1-4	-	TGTGCCATAGGGCCTCCAACTAATGAAAAACTGTTTTTT	CAIGPPTNEKLFF
-	16	TRBV18	TRBJ2-7	-	TGTGCCAGCTCACCACCCGACGAGGTTTTAGCCTACGAGCAGTACTTC	CASSPPDEVLAYEQYF
-	13	TRBV30	TRBJ2-7	-	TGTGCCTGGAGTGTGGACCTAGTCTCCGAGCAGTACTTC	CAWSVDLVSEQYF
-	15	TRBV6-6	TRBJ1-5	-	TGTGCCAGCAGTTTCCACCCCGACACCAATCAGCCCCAGCATTTT	CASSFHPDTNQPQHF
-	17	TRBV4-3	TRBJ2-3	-	TGCGCCAGCAGCCAAGATGTGTTGCAGGGAGGAGGGAATACGCAGTATTTT	CASSQDVLQGGGNTQYF
TRBD2	15	TRBV7-7	TRBJ2-5	-	TGTGCTAGCAGCTTAATAGCGGGGGACCAAGAGACCCAGTACTTC	CASSLIAGDQETQYF
-	13	TRBV27	TRBJ2-5	-	TGTGCCAGCAGTTCAGACCTGGGGGAGACCCAGTACTTC	CASSSDLGETQYF